This T cell receptor (beta chain) was observed in a study of T cell responses to AZD1222 COVID-19 vaccine. The V end was cut by 2 bases, the J end by 0 bases, with 11 bases between. The CDR3 contains 16 residues. Per germline, CDR1 LNHDA and CDR2 SQIVND (reference sequence). The assay was immunoSEQ multiplex PCR, and TCRdb's table has in-frame clones only and misses some. The sample lists about 180,000 clones, 90% occurring once. Details on this clone: Its antigen is unknown.

Study-wide results and limits: Most donors were white British and more were female, and clonal diversity was possibly underestimated.

The specimen comprised peripheral blood, sampled on day 0 of AZD1222 vaccination. This sequence originates from an adult in good health. The chain links TRBV19 to TRBJ1-5; TRBD1 is a possible D gene (5 bases). In nucleotides, the CDR3 is TGTGCCAGTAGTATATTATGGGACTCTAGCAATCAGCCCCAGCATTTT. The encoded protein is CASSILWDSSNQPQHF.